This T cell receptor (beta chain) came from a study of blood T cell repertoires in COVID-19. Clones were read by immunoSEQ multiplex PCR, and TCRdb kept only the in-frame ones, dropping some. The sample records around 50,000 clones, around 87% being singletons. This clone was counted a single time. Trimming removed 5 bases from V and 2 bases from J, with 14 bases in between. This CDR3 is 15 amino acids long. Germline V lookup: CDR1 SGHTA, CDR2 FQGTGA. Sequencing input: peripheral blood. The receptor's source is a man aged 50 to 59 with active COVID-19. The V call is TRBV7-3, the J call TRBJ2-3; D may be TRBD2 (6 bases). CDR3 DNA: TGTGCCAGCAGCATTGGGGGAGGAAACACAGATACGCAGTATTTT. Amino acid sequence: CASSIGGGNTDTQYF.